The TCR beta chain described here comes from a study of CD8+CD57+ T cells in acquired aplastic anemia (dated by TCRdb to the late 2010s). Looking at the study overall: DNA extracted from sorted CD4+ and CD8+ cells had a mean of approximately 3 ug, with a range of roughly 0.19 to 27.4 ug. A CD8+CD57+ expansion meant a frequency higher than the mean frequency seen in healthy subjects.

Flow cytometry had shown CD8+CD57+ cell expansion in the patients selected for sequencing. All patients had severe acquired aplastic anemia diagnosed by International Study of Aplastic Anemia and Agranulocytosis and Camitta criteria. No patient had received any therapy when blood was sampled. In this study, sorted CD4+ and CD8+ T cells from the blood of healthy subjects and of severe aplastic anemia patients had their TCR repertoires deep-sequenced. Patients were enrolled in the USA under clinicaltrials.gov protocols 00001620, 01623167, 00001397, 00071045, 00081523 and 00961064. Ficoll-Paque density gradient centrifugation was used to isolate peripheral blood mononuclear cells. CD4+ and CD8+ T cells were sorted by FACS or magnetic beads before DNA extraction. CDR1 is given as SGHRS and CDR2 as YFSETQ, both from the germline V gene. From V the trimming removes 5 bases and from J it removes 9 bases, while the gene matches leave 13 bases of the junction unaccounted for. From the cysteine through the phenylalanine, the CDR3 covers 15 amino acids. Only the CDR3 DNA stays, 45 bases, in frame from base 1.

The investigation overall reported the following: Some 30 CD8+ CDR3 sequences were found to be shared between patients and controls, but these sequences appeared to be highly expressed in patients and within the immunodominant clones of the patients. No significant difference in CD8+ Simpson's diversity was found between patients and healthy controls (P=0.060).

Comment on this clonotype: Its antigen is unknown. No base quality values were provided; no much bigger clone lies one nucleotide off.

Genomic DNA served as template for TCR beta VDJ combination and CDR3 sequence profiling. An Illumina HiSeq 2000 was used for TCR repertoire sequencing. In the original analysis: Repertoires were assessed using TRBV/TRBJ rearrangement plots, CDR3 size and DJ length profiles, and Simpson's diversity index. The immunodominant clone was defined as the most abundant DNA sequence in deep sequencing data. CDR3 amino acid sequences were checked for sharing between subjects and were compared against published repertoires and the VDJdb database. The public reads were quality trimmed at Q25 with fastp and then assembled into clones with MiXCR by TCRdb, keeping productive beta chains. One record per CDR3 amino acid sequence lists the most common genes and DNA. What appears here as the V and J calls and clone size reflects TCRdb's work, not the paper's. Within this sample are 150,000 to 200,000 distinct CDR3 sequences, with 65% to 75% of them counted one time only. Clones ranked in the top ten supply about 50% of the sample.

The V and J genes are TRBV5-1 and TRBJ2-1; 8 of the junction bases match TRBD2. The TCR was taken from a human donor with aplastic anemia. What was sequenced was sorted CD4+, CD8+, or CD8+CD57+ T cells (not recorded which) from PBMCs. The nucleotide sequence reads TGCGCCAGCAGGGAGGCGGGGGGCCCCTTTAGTGAGCAGTTCTTC. Translated, it gives CASREAGGPFSEQFF. Joined to the reference TRBV5-1 and TRBJ2-1 proteins, this CDR3 gives the full variable domain: KAGVTQTPRYLIKTRGQQVTLSCSPISGHRSVSWYQQTPGQGLQFLFEYFSETQRNKGNFPGRFSGRQFSNSRSEMNVSTLELGDSALYLCASREAGGPFSEQFFGPGTRLTVL.